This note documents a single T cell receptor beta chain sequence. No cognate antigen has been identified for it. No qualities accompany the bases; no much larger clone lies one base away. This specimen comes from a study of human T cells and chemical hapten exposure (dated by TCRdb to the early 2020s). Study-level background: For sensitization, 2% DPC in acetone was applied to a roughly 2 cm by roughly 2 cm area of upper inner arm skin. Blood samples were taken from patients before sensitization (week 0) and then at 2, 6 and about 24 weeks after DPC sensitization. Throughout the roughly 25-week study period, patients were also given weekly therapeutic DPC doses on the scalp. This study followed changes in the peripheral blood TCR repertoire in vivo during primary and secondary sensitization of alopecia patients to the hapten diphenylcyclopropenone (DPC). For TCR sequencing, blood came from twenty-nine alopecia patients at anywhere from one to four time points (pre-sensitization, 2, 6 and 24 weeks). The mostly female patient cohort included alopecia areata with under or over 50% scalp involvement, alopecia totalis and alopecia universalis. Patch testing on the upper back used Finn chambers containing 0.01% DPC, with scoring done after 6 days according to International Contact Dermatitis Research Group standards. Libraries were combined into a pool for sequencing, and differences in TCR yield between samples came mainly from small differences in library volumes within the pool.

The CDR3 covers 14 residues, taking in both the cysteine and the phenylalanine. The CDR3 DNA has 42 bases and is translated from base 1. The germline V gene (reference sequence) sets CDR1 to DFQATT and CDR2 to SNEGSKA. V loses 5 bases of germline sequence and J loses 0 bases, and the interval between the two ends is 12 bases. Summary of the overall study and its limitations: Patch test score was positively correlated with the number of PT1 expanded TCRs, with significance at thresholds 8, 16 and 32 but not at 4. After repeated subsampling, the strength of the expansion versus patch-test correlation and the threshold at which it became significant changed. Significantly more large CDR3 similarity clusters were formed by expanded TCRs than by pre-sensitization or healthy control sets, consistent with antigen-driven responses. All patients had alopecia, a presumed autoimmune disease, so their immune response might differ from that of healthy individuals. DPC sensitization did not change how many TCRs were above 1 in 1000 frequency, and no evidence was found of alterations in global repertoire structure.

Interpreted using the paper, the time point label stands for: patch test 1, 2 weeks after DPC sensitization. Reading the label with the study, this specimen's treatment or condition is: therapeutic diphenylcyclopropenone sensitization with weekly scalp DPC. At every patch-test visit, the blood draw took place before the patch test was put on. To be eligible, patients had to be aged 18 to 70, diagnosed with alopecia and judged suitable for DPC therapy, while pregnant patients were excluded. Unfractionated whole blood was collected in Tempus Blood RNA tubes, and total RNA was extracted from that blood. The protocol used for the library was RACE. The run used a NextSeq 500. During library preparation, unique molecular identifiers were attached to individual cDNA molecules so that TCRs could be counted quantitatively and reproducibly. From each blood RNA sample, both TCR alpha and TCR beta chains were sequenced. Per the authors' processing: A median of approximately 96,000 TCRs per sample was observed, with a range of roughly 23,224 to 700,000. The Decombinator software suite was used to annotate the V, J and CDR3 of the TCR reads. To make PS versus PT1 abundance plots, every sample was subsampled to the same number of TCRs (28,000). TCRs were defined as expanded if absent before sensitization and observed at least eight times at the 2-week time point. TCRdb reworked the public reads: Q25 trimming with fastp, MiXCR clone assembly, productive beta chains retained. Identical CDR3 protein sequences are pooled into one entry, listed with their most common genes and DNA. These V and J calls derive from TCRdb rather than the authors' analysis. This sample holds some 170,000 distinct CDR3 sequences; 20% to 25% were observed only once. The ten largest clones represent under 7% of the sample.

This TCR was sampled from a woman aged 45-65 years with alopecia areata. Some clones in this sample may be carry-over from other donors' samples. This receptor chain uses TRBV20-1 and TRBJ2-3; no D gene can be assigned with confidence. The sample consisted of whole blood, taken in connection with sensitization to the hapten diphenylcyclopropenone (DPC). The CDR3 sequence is CSAAYSTSTDTQYF. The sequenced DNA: TGCAGTGCTGCCTATTCCACTAGCACAGATACGCAGTATTTT.